The source of this T cell receptor beta chain is a study of T cell clones after liver transplantation. Profiled with immunoSEQ multiplex PCR; TCRdb holds only in-frame clones, not every one. Found here are around 60,000 clones, 71% of them singletons; the top ten hold 15%. This CDR3 has 15 residues. CDR1 SQVTM and CDR2 ANQGSEA come from the germline V gene. Between the trimmed V and J ends, which lost 4 bases and 6 bases, there was a span of 19 bases. The chain links TRBV29-1 to TRBJ2-1; no firm D call. The TCR comes from a human donor who received a liver transplant. This specimen consisted of CD4+ T cells from blood, obtained before liver transplant. The CDR3, as DNA: TGCAGCGTTGCGGGTCGCGGTAGGAGAGTCAATGAGCAGTTCTTC. Its translation is CSVAGRGRRVNEQFF.